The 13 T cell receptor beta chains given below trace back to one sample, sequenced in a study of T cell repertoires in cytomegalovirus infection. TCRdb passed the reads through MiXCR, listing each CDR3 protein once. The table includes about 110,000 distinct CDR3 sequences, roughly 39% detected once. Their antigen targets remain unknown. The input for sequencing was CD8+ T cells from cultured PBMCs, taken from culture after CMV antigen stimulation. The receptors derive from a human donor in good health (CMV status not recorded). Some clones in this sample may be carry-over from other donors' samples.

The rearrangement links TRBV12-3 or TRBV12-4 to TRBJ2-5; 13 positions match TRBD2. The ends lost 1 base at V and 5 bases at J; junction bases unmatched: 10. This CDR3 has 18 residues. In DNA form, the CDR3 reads TGTGCCAGCAGTTTAGGGGTCACTAGCGGGGGGGCCGGTGAGACCCAGTACTTC. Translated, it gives CASSLGVTSGGAGETQYF.

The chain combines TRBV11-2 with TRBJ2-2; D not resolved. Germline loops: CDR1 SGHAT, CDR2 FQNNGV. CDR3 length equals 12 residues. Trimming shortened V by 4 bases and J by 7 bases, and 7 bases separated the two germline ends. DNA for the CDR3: TGTGCCAGCAGCTACTTCAACGGGGAGCTGTTTTTT. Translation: CASSYFNGELFF.

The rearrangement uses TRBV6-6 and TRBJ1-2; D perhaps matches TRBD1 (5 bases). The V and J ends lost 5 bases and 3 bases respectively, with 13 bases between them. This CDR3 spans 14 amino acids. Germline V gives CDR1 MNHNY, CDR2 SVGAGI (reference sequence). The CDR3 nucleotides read TGTGCCAGCAGTCCACAGGAGGAAGACTATGGCTACACCTTC. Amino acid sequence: CASSPQEEDYGYTF.

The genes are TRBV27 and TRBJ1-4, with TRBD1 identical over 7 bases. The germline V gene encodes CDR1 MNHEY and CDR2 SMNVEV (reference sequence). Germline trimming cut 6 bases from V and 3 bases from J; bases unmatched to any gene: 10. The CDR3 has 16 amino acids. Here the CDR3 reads CASRIRVGGPNEKLFF. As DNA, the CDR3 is TGTGCCAGCAGGATTCGTGTAGGGGGCCCTAATGAAAAACTGTTTTTT.

The CDR3 nucleotides read TGTGCCAGCAGCTATTCTGGGAAAGGAAACACCATATATTTT. Amino acids: CASSYSGKGNTIYF. The chain links TRBV5-4 to TRBJ1-3; D not resolved. V lost 3 bases and J 4 bases, leaving 11 bases between the germline ends. The CDR3 is 14 residues long. CDR1 SGHNT and CDR2 YYREEE come from the germline V gene (reference sequence).

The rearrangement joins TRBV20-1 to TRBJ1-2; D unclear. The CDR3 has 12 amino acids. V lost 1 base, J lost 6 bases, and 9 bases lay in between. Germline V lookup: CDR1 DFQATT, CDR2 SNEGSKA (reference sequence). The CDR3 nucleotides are TGCAGTGCTAGAGCTGGGGTCCATGGCTACACCTTC. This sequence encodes CSARAGVHGYTF.

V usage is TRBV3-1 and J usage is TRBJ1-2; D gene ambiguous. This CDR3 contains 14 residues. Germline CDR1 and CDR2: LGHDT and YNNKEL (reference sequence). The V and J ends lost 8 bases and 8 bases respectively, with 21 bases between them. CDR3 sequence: CASGPRDPSRGYTF. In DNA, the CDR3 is TGTGCCAGCGGCCCTCGGGATCCATCGAGAGGCTACACCTTC.

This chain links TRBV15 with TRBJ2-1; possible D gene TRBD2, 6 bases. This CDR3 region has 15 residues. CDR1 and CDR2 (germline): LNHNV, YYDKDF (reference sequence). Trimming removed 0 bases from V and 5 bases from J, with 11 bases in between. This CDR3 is CATSRDGSPDNEQFF. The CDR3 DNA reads TGTGCCACCAGCAGAGACGGGAGTCCGGACAATGAGCAGTTCTTC.

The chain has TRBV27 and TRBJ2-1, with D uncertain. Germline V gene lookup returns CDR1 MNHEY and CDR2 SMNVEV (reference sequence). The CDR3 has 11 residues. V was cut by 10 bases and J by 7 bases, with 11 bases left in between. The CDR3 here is CATHRVNEQFF. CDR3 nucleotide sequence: TGTGCCACTCATCGGGTGAATGAGCAGTTCTTC.

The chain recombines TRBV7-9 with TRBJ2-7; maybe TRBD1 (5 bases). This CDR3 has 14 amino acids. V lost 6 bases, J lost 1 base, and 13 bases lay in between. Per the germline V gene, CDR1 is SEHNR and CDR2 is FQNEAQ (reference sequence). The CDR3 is CASRPPQGSYEQYF. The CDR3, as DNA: TGTGCCAGCAGGCCGCCGCAGGGTTCCTACGAGCAGTACTTC.

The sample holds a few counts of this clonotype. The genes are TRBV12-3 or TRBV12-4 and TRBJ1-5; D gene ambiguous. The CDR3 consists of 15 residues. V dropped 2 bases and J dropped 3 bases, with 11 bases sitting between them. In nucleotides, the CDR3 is TGTGCCAGCAGTTTATCAGAGACCTCCAATCAGCCCCAGCATTTT. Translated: CASSLSETSNQPQHF.

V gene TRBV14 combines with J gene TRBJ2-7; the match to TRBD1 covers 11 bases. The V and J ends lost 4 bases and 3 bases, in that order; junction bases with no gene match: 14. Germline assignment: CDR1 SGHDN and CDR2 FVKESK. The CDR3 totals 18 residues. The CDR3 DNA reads TGTGCCAGCAGCCCTTATCCCGGGACAGGGGGACTCTACTACGAGCAGTACTTC. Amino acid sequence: CASSPYPGTGGLYYEQYF.

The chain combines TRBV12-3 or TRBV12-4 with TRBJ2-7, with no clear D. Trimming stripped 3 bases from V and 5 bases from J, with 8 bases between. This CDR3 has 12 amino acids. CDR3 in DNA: TGTGCCAGCAGTTTTGGGCGCAACGAGCAGTACTTC. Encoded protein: CASSFGRNEQYF.